This paragraph reports one T cell receptor beta chain. A much larger clonotype is one base distant, so this may be a read error. The source of the sample is a study of molecular identifiers for immune sequencing clone quantification. TCRdb recomputed calls from the PCR reads with MiXCR, one row per CDR3 protein. In the table there are hundreds of thousands of distinct CDR3 sequences, approximately 24% of which are singletons. The CDR3 extends over 14 amino acids. CDR1 and CDR2 from the germline V gene are LGHNA and YNFKEQ. Sequenced material: naive CD8+ T cells from blood, with Jurkat cell RNA spiked in. As to subset: FACS-sorted CD8+CD4-CCR7+CD45RA+ naive T cells. The chain links TRBV4-2 to TRBJ1-4, with TRBD1 matching over 9 bases. The clonotype was recovered from a human donor in good health. Some libraries in this study had Jurkat cell RNA spiked in. In DNA, the CDR3 is TGTGCCAGCAGCCACGGACAGGGGAGTGAAAAACCGTTTTTT. This gives the protein CASSHGQGSEKPFF.